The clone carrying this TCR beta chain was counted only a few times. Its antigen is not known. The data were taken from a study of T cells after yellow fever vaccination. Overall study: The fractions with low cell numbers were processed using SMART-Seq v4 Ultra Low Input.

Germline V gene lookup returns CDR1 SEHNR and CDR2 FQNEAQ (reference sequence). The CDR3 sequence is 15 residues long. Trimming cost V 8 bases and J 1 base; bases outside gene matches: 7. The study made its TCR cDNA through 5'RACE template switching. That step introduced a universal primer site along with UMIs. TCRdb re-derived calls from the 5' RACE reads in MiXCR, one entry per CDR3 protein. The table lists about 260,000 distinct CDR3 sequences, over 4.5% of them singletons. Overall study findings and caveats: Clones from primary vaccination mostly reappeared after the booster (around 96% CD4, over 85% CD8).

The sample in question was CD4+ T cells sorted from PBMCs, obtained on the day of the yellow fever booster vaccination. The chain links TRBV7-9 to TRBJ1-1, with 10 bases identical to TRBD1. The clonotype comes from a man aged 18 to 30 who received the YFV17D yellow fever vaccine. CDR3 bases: TGTGCCAGCGGGGATGACAGGGGGCGGAACACTGAAGCTTTCTTT. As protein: CASGDDRGRNTEAFF.